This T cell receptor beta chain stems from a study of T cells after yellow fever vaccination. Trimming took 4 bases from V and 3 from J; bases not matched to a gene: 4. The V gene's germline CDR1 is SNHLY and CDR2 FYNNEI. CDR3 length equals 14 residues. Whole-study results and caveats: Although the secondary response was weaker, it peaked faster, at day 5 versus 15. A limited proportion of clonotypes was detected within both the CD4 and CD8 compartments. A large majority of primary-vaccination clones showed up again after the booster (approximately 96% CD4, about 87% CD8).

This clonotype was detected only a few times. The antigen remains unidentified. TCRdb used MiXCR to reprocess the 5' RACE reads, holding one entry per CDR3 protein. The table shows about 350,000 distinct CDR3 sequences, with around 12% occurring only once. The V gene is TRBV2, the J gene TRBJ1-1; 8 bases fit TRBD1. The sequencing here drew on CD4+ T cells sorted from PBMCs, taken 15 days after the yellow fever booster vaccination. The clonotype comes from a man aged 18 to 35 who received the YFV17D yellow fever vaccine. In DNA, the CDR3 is TGTGCCAGCAGTGGGACAGGGTCAGACACTGAAGCTTTCTTT. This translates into CASSGTGSDTEAFF.